A selection of T cell receptor beta chains follows, all from one sample in a study of early T cells in non-severe SARS-CoV-2 infection. In TCRdb, the 5' RACE reads were re-called with MiXCR into one record per CDR3 protein. The data hold about 77,000 distinct CDR3 sequences, with around 8.7% observed a single time. The source material was whole blood. The source of these receptors is an adult who was a healthcare worker with PCR-confirmed SARS-CoV-2 infection or an uninfected control (not recorded which). CDR3s include the opening cysteine and the closing phenylalanine or tryptophan. A D gene is named only where the DNA matches it firmly. Where a row states a size, it is once, few, many or the class of an expanded clone; other rows omit it.

TRBV5-5	many	15	TRBJ1-1	TRBD1	CASSWGDRGRGEAFF	TGTGCCAGCAGCTGGGGGGACAGGGGGCGAGGTGAGGCTTTCTTT
TRBV11-2	.	14	TRBJ2-3	.	CASSLLATRDTQYF	TGTGCCAGCAGCTTACTCGCGACCCGAGACACGCAGTATTTT
TRBV29-1	few	14	TRBJ1-1	.	CSVAQDPRSRGAFF	TGCAGCGTTGCCCAAGACCCCAGGTCCCGGGGAGCTTTCTTT
TRBV18	many	15	TRBJ1-5	TRBD1	CASSPGQGYNQPQHF	TGTGCCAGCTCCCCTGGACAGGGGTACAATCAGCCCCAGCATTTT
TRBV7-9	many	14	TRBJ1-4	.	CASSFSQGREKLFF	TGTGCCAGCAGCTTTTCCCAGGGGAGAGAAAAACTGTTTTTT
TRBV5-1	many	15	TRBJ1-5	.	CASSLDRRFNQPQHF	TGCGCCAGCAGCTTGGATCGGCGGTTCAATCAGCCCCAGCATTTT
TRBV4-1	many	14	TRBJ2-2	.	CASSVDRSTGELFF	TGCGCCAGCAGCGTCGACAGGAGCACCGGGGAGCTGTTTTTT
TRBV28	.	11	TRBJ1-2	.	CATELRGGYTF	TGTGCCACCGAGCTGCGGGGTGGCTACACCTTC
TRBV28	many	15	TRBJ1-4	.	CASRTDRTTNEKLFF	TGTGCCAGCAGGACTGACAGGACAACTAATGAAAAACTGTTTTTT
TRBV24-1	many	16	TRBJ2-1	TRBD2	CATSDQAGETYNEQFF	TGTGCCACCAGTGATCAAGCGGGGGAGACATACAATGAGCAGTTCTTC
TRBV2	.	13	TRBJ2-7	TRBD2	CASSGLAGVEQYF	TGTGCCAGCAGTGGGCTAGCGGGAGTCGAGCAGTACTTC
TRBV27	.	14	TRBJ1-2	TRBD1	CASSPLQGAEGYTF	TGTGCCAGCAGTCCGCTACAGGGGGCGGAAGGCTACACCTTC
TRBV5-1	few	15	TRBJ2-7	.	CASSDPDSPPYEQYF	TGCGCCAGCAGCGACCCGGACAGCCCACCCTACGAGCAGTACTTC
TRBV18	many	14	TRBJ2-7	.	CASSPRQGLYEQYF	TGTGCCAGCTCACCTAGACAGGGACTCTACGAGCAGTACTTC
TRBV6-2/TRBV6-3	few	12	TRBJ2-1	.	CASRRGYNEQFF	TGTGCCAGCAGACGGGGGTACAATGAGCAGTTCTTC
TRBV21-1	many	14	TRBJ2-4	.	CASRAGLAKNIQYF	TGTGCCAGCAGGGCAGGACTAGCCAAAAACATTCAGTACTTC
TRBV6-6	.	18	TRBJ1-2	TRBD1	CASSRFVAPSGTAYGYTF	TGTGCCAGCAGTAGGTTCGTGGCACCCTCCGGGACAGCCTATGGCTACACCTTC
TRBV7-3	.	16	TRBJ2-3	TRBD2	CASSSGLAGVLDTQYF	TGTGCCAGCAGCTCGGGACTAGCGGGAGTCCTAGATACGCAGTATTTT
TRBV10-3	.	15	TRBJ2-2	.	CAIRPGTPNTGELFF	TGTGCCATCAGACCCGGGACACCGAACACCGGGGAGCTGTTTTTT
TRBV15	many	15	TRBJ2-1	.	CATSSFSSRINEQFF	TGTGCCACCAGCAGTTTCAGTTCAAGAATCAATGAGCAGTTCTTC
TRBV7-8	many	15	TRBJ2-2	TRBD1	CASSLGDRDTGELFF	TGTGCCAGCAGCTTAGGGGACAGGGACACCGGGGAGCTGTTTTTT
TRBV25-1	few	14	TRBJ2-7	.	CASSSAFPSYEQYF	TGTGCCAGCAGTTCGGCCTTTCCATCCTACGAGCAGTACTTC
TRBV3-1	many	17	TRBJ2-1	.	CASSQEARTNGANEQFF	TGTGCCAGCAGCCAAGAGGCCCGGACTAATGGGGCGAATGAGCAGTTCTTC
TRBV28	many	14	TRBJ2-1	TRBD2	CASKGRGGIGEQFF	TGTGCCAGCAAAGGCCGGGGGGGGATCGGTGAGCAGTTCTTC
TRBV7-6	many	15	TRBJ2-7	.	CASSSQNGLSYEQYF	TGTGCCAGCAGCTCGCAAAACGGGTTGTCCTACGAGCAGTACTTC
TRBV7-3	.	15	TRBJ2-3	TRBD2	CASSSRSGNADTQYF	TGTGCCAGCAGCTCCCGTAGCGGGAACGCAGATACGCAGTATTTT
TRBV7-9	.	12	TRBJ2-5	.	CASRREQETQYF	TGTGCCAGCAGGAGGGAACAAGAGACCCAGTACTTC
TRBV7-8	many	13	TRBJ1-5	.	CASSPGENQPQHF	TGTGCCAGCAGCCCAGGCGAAAATCAGCCCCAGCATTTT
TRBV5-1	.	18	TRBJ2-2	TRBD1	CASSLGKGGESNTGELFF	TGCGCCAGCAGCTTGGGAAAAGGGGGCGAGTCGAACACCGGGGAGCTGTTTTTT
TRBV6-6	many	16	TRBJ2-3	TRBD1	CASSYGGQGRTDTQYF	TGTGCCAGCAGTTACGGGGGACAGGGGAGGACAGATACGCAGTATTTT
TRBV20-1	.	15	TRBJ2-3	TRBD2	CSARRLAGTTDTQYF	TGCAGTGCTAGAAGACTAGCGGGAACCACAGATACGCAGTATTTT
TRBV6-1	many	13	TRBJ1-1	.	CASSLDRSSEAFF	TGTGCCAGCAGCCTGGACAGATCCTCTGAAGCTTTCTTT
TRBV7-9	few	15	TRBJ2-3	.	CASSHTGPRADTQYF	TGTGCCAGCAGCCACACCGGGCCTCGTGCAGATACGCAGTATTTT
TRBV6-1	many	14	TRBJ1-1	.	CASSAAEVNTEAFF	TGTGCCAGCAGTGCGGCAGAGGTGAACACTGAAGCTTTCTTT
TRBV30	few	14	TRBJ2-7	TRBD2	CAWRRREQRPEQYF	TGTGCCTGGAGGAGGCGGGAGCAAAGACCCGAGCAGTACTTC
TRBV7-3	many	21	TRBJ1-5	TRBD1	CASSLALFGQGARRVDQPQHF	TGTGCCAGCAGCTTAGCACTATTCGGACAGGGGGCGCGGAGAGTGGATCAGCCCCAGCATTTT
TRBV7-3	many	16	TRBJ2-1	.	CASSRGGGTTYNEQFF	TGTGCCAGCAGCCGCGGGGGCGGGACTACCTACAATGAGCAGTTCTTC
TRBV7-6	many	18	TRBJ2-1	TRBD2	CASSLDAPTSGGLNEQFF	TGTGCCAGCAGCTTAGATGCCCCGACTAGCGGGGGTCTCAATGAGCAGTTCTTC
TRBV28	.	12	TRBJ1-2	.	CATRDVNYGYTF	TGTGCCACCCGGGACGTGAACTATGGCTACACCTTC
TRBV9	.	15	TRBJ2-5	TRBD2	CASSVGAGGGETQYF	TGTGCCAGCAGCGTAGGGGCGGGAGGAGGAGAGACCCAGTACTTC
TRBV7-2	.	16	TRBJ2-1	TRBD2	CASSLARAGAVNEQFF	TGTGCCAGCAGCTTAGCGCGGGCGGGAGCGGTCAATGAGCAGTTCTTC
TRBV6-6	many	15	TRBJ2-7	TRBD2	CASSTTSGTDYEQYF	TGTGCCAGCAGTACCACTAGCGGGACCGATTACGAGCAGTACTTC
TRBV28	many	13	TRBJ2-2	.	CASQGAGTGELFF	TGTGCCAGCCAGGGAGCGGGCACCGGGGAGCTGTTTTTT
TRBV18	many	12	TRBJ2-2	.	CASSRQAGELFF	TGTGCCAGCTCACGACAGGCCGGGGAGCTGTTTTTT
TRBV18	few	15	TRBJ2-7	TRBD2	CASSLLAGRDYEQYF	TGTGCCAGCTCACTCCTAGCGGGAAGAGACTACGAGCAGTACTTC
TRBV5-6	few	14	TRBJ1-1	.	CASSLGRANTEAFF	TGTGCCAGCAGCCTGGGACGGGCGAACACTGAAGCTTTCTTT
TRBV28	.	13	TRBJ2-2	.	CASSIEASGELFF	TGTGCCAGCAGTATAGAGGCGTCCGGGGAGCTGTTTTTT
TRBV14	many	13	TRBJ1-6	.	CASRQGSNSPLHF	TGTGCCAGCCGTCAGGGCAGTAATTCACCCCTCCACTTT